This T cell receptor (beta chain) was sequenced in a study of blood T cell repertoires in COVID-19. The overall study: Collection of acute and convalescent COVID-19 samples took place in the United States, Italy and Spain. T cells, B-cell-depleted T cells, or PBMCs provided the cDNA or gDNA that served as material.

Per the original data handling: For nucleated cells, counts were estimated from reference gene primer amplification. Clones were read by immunoSEQ multiplex PCR, and TCRdb kept only the in-frame ones, dropping some. The V and J calls and clone size were taken over from that table, and D and trimming were inferred from the DNA. The table has approximately 140,000 clones, 80% to 90% seen once; the top ten hold roughly 8%. Seattle patient enrollment occurred during active infection, with longitudinal follow-up thereafter. This clonotype was sampled from a woman in her sixties with COVID-19, enrolled during active disease. The material sequenced was peripheral blood.

The CDR3 nucleotides read TGTGCCAGCAGCCCCCCGGGGAAGACTGAAGCTTTCTTT. Translation gives CASSPPGKTEAFF. The V gene is TRBV13, the J gene TRBJ1-1; D uncertain. Trimming removed 5 bases from V and 5 bases from J, with 12 bases in between. Looked up from germline, CDR1 is PRHDT and CDR2 is FYEKMQ (reference sequence). The CDR3 consists of 13 residues.